This T cell receptor beta chain came from a study of blood T cell repertoires in COVID-19 (dated by TCRdb to between 2020 and 2021). About the study as a whole: Samples covering the acute and convalescent phases of COVID-19 were provided by collaborators in the United States, Italy and Spain. The material from the prospective study consisted of cDNA or gDNA derived from T cells, B-cell-depleted T cells, or PBMCs. Deeply sampled blood TCRbeta repertoires from subjects exposed to, actively infected with, or recovered from COVID-19 were included in the dataset. A freely available public database, intended as a resource for researchers studying the immune response to SARS-CoV-2, is where the repertoires were released. Samples were obtained from the ongoing ImmuneRACE study (first 160 participants) and from some 1,200 subjects provided by 6 global collaborators. The sample metadata nearly always contained a de-identified subject ID, COVID-19 status, age in years and sex. HLA class I and class II types, where available, came from metadata supplied by the sample provider rather than from assay-based typing.

Here V drops 4 bases and J drops 2 bases, and the junction holds 7 bases not matched to any gene. The germline V gene provides CDR1 MDHEN and CDR2 SYDVKM. The CDR3 sequence holds 16 residues, the cysteine and phenylalanine included. The only DNA kept is the CDR3, 48 bases in frame from the first base. Summary of the overall study and its limitations: Clinical and demographic metadata were provided uncurated, with the amount varying by source and participant.

Whole blood was collected in K2EDTA tubes by collaborating institutions according to the institutions' own protocols. Collaborator samples were shipped for TCRbeta analysis as frozen whole blood, isolated PBMCs, or DNA extracted from either sample type. The immunoSEQ Assay, a bias-controlled multiplex PCR, was used to amplify TCRbeta CDR3 regions from genomic DNA. The source study handled its data this way. Within the assay, amplification of reference gene primers was used to estimate how many nucleated cells each sample contained. Sequence reads were collapsed and filtered to measure the absolute abundance of every unique TCRbeta CDR3 rearrangement. Productive Simpson clonality was computed per sample as the square root of Simpson's diversity index over productive rearrangements. TCRdb took over this immuneACCESS table, retaining in-frame rearrangements with V and J assigned. Such tables are incomplete; in checked studies, under half of the missing clones stem from an unresolved V gene, and the remainder is unexplained. Clone size and the V and J calls come from that table; the DNA yielded D and trimming. Present in this sample are more than 65,000 clones, about 90% of which were seen just once. Clones ranked in the top ten supply 7% to 9% of the sample.

On this clone: This clone's antigen is unknown. No base quality information exists; no much larger clone differs at one position.

The TCR sequence derives from a human donor in a cohort sampled during active COVID-19. The V and J genes are TRBV28 and TRBJ1-5; the junction holds 8 bases that match TRBD1. Material: peripheral blood. The sequenced DNA: TGTGCCAGCAGTTCCGGACAGGGAACGGGCAATCAGCCCCAGCATTTT. This is translated as CASSSGQGTGNQPQHF.